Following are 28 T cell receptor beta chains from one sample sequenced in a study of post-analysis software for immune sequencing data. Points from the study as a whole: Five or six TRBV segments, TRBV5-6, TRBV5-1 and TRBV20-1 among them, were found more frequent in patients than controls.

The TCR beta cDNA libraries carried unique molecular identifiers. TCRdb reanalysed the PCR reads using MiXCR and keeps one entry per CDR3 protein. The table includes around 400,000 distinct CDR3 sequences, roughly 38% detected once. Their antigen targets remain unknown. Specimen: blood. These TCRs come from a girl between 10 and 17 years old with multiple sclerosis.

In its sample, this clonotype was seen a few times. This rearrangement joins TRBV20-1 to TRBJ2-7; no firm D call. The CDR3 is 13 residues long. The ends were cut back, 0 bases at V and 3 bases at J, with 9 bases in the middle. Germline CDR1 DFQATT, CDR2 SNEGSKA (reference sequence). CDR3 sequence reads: CSARDGRNYEQYF. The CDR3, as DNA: TGCAGTGCTAGAGACGGCAGGAACTACGAGCAGTACTTC.

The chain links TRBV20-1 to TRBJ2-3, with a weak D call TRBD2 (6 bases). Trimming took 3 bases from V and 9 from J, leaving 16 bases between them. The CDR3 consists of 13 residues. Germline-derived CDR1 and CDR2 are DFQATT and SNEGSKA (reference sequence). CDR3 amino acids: CSASAGPIRTQYF. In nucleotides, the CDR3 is TGCAGTGCTAGTGCGGGACCGATCAGGACGCAGTATTTT.

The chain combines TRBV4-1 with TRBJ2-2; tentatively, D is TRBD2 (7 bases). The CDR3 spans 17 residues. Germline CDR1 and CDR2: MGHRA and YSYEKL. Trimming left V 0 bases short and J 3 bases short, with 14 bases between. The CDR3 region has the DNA TGCGCCAGCAGCCAAGATGCCGGGGGGCGGTACACCGGGGAGCTGTTTTTT. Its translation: CASSQDAGGRYTGELFF.

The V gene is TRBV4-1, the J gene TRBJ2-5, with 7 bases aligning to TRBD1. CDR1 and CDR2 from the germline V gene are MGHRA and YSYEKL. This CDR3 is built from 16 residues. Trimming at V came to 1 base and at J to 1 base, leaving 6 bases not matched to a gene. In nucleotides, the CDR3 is TGCGCCAGCAGCCAAGTGAGAAGGGGGCCCCAAGAGACCCAGTACTTC. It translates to CASSQVRRGPQETQYF.

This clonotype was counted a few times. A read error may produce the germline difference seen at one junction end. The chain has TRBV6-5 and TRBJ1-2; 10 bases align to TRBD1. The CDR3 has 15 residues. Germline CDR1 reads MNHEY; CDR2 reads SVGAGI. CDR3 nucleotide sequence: TGTGTCAGCAGACCCTCCGGGACAGGGGACTATGGCTACACCTTC. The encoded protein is CVSRPSGTGDYGYTF.

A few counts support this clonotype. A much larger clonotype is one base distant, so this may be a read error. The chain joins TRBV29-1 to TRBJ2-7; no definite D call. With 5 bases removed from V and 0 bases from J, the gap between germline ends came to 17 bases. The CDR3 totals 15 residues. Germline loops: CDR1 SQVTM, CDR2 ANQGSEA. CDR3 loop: CSVTLDGRLSYEQYF. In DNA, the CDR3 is TGCAGCGTTACCTTGGATGGCCGACTCTCCTACGAGCAGTACTTC.

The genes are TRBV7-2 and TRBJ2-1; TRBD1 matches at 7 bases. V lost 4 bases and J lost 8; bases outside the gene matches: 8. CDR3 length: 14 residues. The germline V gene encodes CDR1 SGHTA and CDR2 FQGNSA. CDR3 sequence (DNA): TGTGCCAGCAGCTCCCCCAGGGGGTTTGATGAGCAGTTCTTC. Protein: CASSSPRGFDEQFF.

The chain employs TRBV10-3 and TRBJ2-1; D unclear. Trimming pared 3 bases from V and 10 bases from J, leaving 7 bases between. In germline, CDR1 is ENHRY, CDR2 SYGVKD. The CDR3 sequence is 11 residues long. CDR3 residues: CAISECGEQFF. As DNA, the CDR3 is TGTGCCATCAGTGAATGTGGGGAGCAGTTCTTC.

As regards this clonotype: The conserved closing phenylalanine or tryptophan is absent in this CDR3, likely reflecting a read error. The CDR3 loop is CSVVSGGNEQFI. The CDR3 DNA is TGCAGCGTTGTGAGCGGGGGAAATGAGCAGTTCATC. V is TRBV29-1 and J is TRBJ2-1, with 8 bases lining up with TRBD2. The J segment lost 7 bases and the V segment lost 4 bases, leaving 3 bases of the junction unmatched. Germline V gene data show CDR1 as SQVTM and CDR2 as ANQGSEA. The CDR3 extends over 12 amino acids.

The CDR3 DNA reads as TGCGCCAGCAGCTCCTTCACTTCTGGCGATGGGGCAGATACGCAGTATTTT. Its protein product is CASSSFTSGDGADTQYF. The chain is built from TRBV5-1 and TRBJ2-3; no reliable D call. The length of the CDR3 is 17 residues. Germline V lookup: CDR1 SGHRS, CDR2 YFSETQ. Trimming took 3 bases from V and 4 from J, leaving 21 bases between them.

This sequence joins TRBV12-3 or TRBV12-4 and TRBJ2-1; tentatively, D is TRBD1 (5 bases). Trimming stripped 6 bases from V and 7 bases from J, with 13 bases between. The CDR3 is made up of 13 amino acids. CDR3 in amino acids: CASRFPAGNEQFF. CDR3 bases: TGTGCCAGCAGATTTCCCGCAGGGAATGAGCAGTTCTTC.

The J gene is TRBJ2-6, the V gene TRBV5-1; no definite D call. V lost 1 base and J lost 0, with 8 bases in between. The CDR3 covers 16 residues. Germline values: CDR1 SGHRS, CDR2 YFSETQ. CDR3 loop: CASSLSGSSGANVLTF. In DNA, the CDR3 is TGCGCCAGCAGCTTGTCGGGTAGCTCTGGGGCCAACGTCCTGACTTTC.

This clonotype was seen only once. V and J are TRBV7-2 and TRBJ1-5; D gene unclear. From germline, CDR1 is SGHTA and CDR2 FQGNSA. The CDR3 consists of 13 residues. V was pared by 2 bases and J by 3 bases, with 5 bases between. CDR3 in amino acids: CASSLTLNQPQHF. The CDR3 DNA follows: TGTGCCAGCAGCTTAACCCTCAATCAGCCCCAGCATTTT.

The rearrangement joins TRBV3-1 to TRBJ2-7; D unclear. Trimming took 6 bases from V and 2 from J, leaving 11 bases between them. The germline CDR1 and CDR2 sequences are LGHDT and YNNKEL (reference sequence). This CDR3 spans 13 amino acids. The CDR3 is CASSSVETYEQYF. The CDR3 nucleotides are TGTGCCAGCAGTTCCGTAGAGACCTACGAGCAGTACTTC.

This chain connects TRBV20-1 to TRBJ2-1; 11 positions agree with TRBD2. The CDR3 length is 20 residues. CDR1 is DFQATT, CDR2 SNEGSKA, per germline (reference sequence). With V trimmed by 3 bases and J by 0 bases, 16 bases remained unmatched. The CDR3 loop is CSASAPGTSGDDSSYNEQFF. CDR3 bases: TGCAGTGCTAGTGCGCCCGGGACTAGCGGAGACGATAGCTCCTACAATGAGCAGTTCTTC.

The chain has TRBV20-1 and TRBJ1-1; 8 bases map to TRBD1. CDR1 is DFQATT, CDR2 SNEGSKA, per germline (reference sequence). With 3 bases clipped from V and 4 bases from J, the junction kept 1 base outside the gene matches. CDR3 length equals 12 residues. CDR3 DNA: TGCAGTGCTAGTGACAGGGGCACTGAAGCTTTCTTT. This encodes CSASDRGTEAFF.

The CDR3 reads CSARDPTGTRYEQYF. The CDR3 nucleotides read TGCAGTGCTAGAGATCCGACAGGCACCCGGTACGAGCAGTACTTC. The rearrangement joins TRBV20-1 to TRBJ2-7; tentatively, D is TRBD1 (6 bases). This CDR3 comprises 15 residues. V gave up 0 bases and J gave up 4 bases, with 16 bases separating them. Germline V gene lookup returns CDR1 DFQATT and CDR2 SNEGSKA (reference sequence).

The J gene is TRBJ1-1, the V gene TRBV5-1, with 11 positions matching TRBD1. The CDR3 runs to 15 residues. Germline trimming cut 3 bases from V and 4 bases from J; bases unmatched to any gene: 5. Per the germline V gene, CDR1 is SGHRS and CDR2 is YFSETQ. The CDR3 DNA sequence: TGCGCCAGCAGCTCGGACAGGGGGCGAGGCACTGAAGCTTTCTTT. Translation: CASSSDRGRGTEAFF.

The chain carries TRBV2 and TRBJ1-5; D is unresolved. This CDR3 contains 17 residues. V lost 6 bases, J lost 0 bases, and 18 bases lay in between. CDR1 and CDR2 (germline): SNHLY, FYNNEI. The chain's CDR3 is CASSGTGGGLSNQPQHF. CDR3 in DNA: TGTGCCAGCAGCGGAACCGGAGGAGGGCTTAGCAATCAGCCCCAGCATTTT.

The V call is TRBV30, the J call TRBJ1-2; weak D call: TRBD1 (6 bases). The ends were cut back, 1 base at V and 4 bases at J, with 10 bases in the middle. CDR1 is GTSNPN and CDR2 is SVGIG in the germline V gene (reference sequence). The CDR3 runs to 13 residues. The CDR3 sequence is CAWSAGQSYGYTF. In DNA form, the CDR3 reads TGTGCCTGGAGTGCCGGACAGTCCTATGGCTACACCTTC.

The CDR3 here is CASSHSDTGELFF. The CDR3 coding sequence is TGTGCCAGCAGCCACAGCGACACCGGGGAGCTGTTTTTT. The J gene is TRBJ2-2, the V gene TRBV6-5, with D unclear. Trimming took off 6 bases at V and 3 bases at J, with 8 bases between the two ends. The CDR3 length is 13 residues. Germline CDR1 is MNHEY and CDR2 is SVGAGI.

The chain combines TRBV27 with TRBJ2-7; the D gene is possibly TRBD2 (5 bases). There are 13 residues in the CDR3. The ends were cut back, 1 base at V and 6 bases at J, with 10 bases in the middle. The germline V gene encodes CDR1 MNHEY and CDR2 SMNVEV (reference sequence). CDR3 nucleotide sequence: TGTGCCAGCAGTTTATTTGGGAGATTCGAGCAGTACTTC. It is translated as CASSLFGRFEQYF.

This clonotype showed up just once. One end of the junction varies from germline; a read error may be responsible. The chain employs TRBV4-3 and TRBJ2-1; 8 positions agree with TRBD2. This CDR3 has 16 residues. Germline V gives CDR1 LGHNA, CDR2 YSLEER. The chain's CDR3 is CASSQDSGASGSEQFF. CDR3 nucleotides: TGCGCCAGTAGCCAAGATAGCGGGGCCAGCGGGAGTGAGCAGTTCTTC.

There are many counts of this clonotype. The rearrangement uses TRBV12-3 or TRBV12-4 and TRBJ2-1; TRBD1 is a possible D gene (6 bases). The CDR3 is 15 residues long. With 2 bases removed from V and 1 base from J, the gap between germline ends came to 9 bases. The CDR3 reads CASSLQGLSYNEQFF. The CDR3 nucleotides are TGTGCCAGCAGTTTACAGGGGTTGTCCTACAATGAGCAGTTCTTC.

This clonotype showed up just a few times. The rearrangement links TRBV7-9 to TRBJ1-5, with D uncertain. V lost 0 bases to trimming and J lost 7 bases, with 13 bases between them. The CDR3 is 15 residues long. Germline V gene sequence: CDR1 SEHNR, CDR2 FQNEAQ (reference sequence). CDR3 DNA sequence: TGTGCCAGCAGCTTAGCAACTCACAGCGAACAGCCCCAGCATTTT. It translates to CASSLATHSEQPQHF.

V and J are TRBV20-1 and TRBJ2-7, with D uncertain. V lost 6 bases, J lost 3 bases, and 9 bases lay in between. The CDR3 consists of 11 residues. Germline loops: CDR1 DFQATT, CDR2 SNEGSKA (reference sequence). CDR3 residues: CSAIDIYEQYF. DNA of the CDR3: TGCAGTGCCATTGACATCTACGAGCAGTACTTC.

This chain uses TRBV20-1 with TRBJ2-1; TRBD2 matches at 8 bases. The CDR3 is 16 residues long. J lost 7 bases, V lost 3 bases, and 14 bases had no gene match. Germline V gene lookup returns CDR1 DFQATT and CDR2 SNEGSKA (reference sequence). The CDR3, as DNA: TGCAGTGCTAGCGACCTCGAGCGGGGGAGTTGGAATGAGCAGTTCTTC. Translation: CSASDLERGSWNEQFF.

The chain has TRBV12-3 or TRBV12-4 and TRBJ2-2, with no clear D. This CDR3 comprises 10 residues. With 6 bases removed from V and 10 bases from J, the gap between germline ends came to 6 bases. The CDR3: CASSSAELFF. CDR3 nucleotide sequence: TGTGCCAGCAGCTCGGCGGAGCTGTTTTTT.